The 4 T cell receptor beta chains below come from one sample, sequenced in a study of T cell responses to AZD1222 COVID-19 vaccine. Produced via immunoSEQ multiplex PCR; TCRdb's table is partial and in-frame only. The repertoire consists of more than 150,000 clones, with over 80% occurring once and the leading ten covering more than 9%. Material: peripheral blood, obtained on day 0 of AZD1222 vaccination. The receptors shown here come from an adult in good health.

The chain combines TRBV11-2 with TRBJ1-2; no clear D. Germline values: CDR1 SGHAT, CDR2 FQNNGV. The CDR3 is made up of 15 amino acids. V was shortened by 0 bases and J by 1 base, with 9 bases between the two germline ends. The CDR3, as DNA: TGTGCCAGCAGCTTAGAGGCGGGATTTAACTATGGCTACACCTTC. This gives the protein CASSLEAGFNYGYTF.

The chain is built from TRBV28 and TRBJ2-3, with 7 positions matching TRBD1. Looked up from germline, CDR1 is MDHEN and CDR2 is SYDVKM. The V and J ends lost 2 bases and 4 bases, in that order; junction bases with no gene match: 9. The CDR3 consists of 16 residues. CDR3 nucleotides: TGTGCCAGCAGTTTACTCCCGGGACAGATCGCAGATACGCAGTATTTT. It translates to CASSLLPGQIADTQYF.

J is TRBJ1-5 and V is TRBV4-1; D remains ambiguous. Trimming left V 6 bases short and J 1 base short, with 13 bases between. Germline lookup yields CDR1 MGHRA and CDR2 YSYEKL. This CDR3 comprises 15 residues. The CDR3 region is CASSPVVSSNQPQHF. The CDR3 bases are TGCGCCAGCAGTCCGGTCGTAAGCAGCAATCAGCCCCAGCATTTT.

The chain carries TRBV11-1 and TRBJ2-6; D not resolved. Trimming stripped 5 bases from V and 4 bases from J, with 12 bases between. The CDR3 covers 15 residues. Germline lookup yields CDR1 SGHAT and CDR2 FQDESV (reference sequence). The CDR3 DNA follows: TGTGCCAGCAGCCCTTGGGGTGGCGGGGCCAACGTCCTGACTTTC. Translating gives CASSPWGGGANVLTF.